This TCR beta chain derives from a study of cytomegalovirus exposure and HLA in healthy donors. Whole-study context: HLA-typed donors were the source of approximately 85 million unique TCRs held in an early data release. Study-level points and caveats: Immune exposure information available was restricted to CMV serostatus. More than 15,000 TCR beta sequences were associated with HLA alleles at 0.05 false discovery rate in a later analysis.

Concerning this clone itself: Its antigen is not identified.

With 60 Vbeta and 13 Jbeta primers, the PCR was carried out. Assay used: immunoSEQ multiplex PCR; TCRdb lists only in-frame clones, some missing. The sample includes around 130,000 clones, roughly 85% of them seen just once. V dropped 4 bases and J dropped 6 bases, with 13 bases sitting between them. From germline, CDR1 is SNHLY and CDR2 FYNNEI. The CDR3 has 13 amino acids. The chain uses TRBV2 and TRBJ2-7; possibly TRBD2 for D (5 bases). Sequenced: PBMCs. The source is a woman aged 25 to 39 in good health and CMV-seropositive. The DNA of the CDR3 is TGTGCCAGCAGTGGAGAGGGAAGAACCGAGCAGTACTTC. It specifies CASSGEGRTEQYF.